This entry concerns a single TCR beta chain. This entry comes from a study of patients and donors after allogeneic stem cell transplantation. J was trimmed by 5 bases and V by 7 bases; bases with no gene match: 8. The CDR3 sequence is 14 residues long. The germline gives CDR1 SGHRS, CDR2 YFSETQ. Each CDR3 protein is one row after TCRdb ran MiXCR on the RT-PCR reads. The table has some 87,000 distinct CDR3 sequences, roughly 48% seen once. The sample was blood, either unsorted or a sorted T cell fraction (not recorded which). This TCR derives from a human donor who was either an allogeneic HSCT recipient or a stem cell or donor lymphocyte infusion donor (not recorded which). It is not recorded whose cells these are; they may come from a transplant donor. The rearrangement joins TRBV5-1 to TRBJ2-1, with 8 bases aligning to TRBD2. The CDR3 is CASSPGGPNNEQFF. The CDR3 DNA follows: TGCGCCAGCTCCCCGGGAGGGCCAAACAATGAGCAGTTCTTC. The whole variable domain, filled in from reference TRBV5-1 and TRBJ2-1, reads KAGVTQTPRYLIKTRGQQVTLSCSPISGHRSVSWYQQTPGQGLQFLFEYFSETQRNKGNFPGRFSGRQFSNSRSEMNVSTLELGDSALYLCASSPGGPNNEQFFGPGTRLTVL.